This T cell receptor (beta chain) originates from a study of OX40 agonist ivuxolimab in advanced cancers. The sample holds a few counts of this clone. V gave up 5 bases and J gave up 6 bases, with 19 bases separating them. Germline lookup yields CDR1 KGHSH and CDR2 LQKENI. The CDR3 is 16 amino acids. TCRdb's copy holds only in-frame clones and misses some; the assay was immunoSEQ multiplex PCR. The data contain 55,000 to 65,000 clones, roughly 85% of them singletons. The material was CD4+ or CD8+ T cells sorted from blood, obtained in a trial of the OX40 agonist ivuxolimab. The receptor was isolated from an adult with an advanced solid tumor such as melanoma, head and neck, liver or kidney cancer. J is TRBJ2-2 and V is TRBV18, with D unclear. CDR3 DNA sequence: TGTGCCAGCTCAAGACCGTCCCCAACAACACCCGGGGAGCTGTTTTTT. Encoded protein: CASSRPSPTTPGELFF. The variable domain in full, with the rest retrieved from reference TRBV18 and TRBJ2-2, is NAGVMQNPRHLVRRRGQEARLRCSPMKGHSHVYWYRQLPEEGLKFMVYLQKENIIDESGMPKERFSAEFPKEGPSILRIQQVVRGDSAAYFCASSRPSPTTPGELFFGEGSRLTVL.